Presented here are 18 T cell receptor beta chains from one specimen sequenced in a study of regulatory T cells in long-lasting Graves disease. To make TCR beta libraries, researchers used iRepertoire HTBI primers and Arm-PCR of CDR3 regions. TCRdb reanalysed the multiplex PCR reads using MiXCR and keeps one entry per CDR3 protein. The sample lists some 330,000 distinct CDR3 sequences, approximately 23% occurring once. The time point was: persistent/refractory GD, antithyroid drugs over 5 years with positive TRAb. Extracted PBMC RNA gave rise to the TCR library. Here the sequenced sample was peripheral blood mononuclear cells (PBMCs), taken when the disease was refractory, from a patient treated with antithyroid drugs. Every receptor here comes from a middle-aged woman with Graves disease.

This chain connects TRBV4-1 to TRBJ1-1; D gene ambiguous. The CDR3 has 14 amino acids. V lost 3 bases and J lost 0, with 8 bases in between. CDR1 is MGHRA, CDR2 YSYEKL, per germline. DNA of the CDR3: TGCGCCAGCAGCCAGAGGGCACTGAACACTGAAGCTTTCTTT. Translation gives CASSQRALNTEAFF.

The table lists this clonotype with many counts. The chain's CDR3 is CASSPGQGARKAFF. CDR3 DNA sequence: TGTGCCAGCAGTCCCGGACAGGGGGCAAGGAAAGCTTTCTTT. V is TRBV28 and J is TRBJ1-1, with TRBD1 identical over 11 bases. Germline V gene sequence: CDR1 MDHEN, CDR2 SYDVKM. The CDR3 length is 14 residues. After removal of 5 bases from V and 9 bases from J, the junction contained 8 bases not matched to a gene.

V and J are TRBV19 and TRBJ2-2; TRBD1 agrees at 8 bases. The V gene end was trimmed by 3 bases and the J gene end by 3 bases; junction bases not matched to a gene: 3. The germline V gene encodes CDR1 LNHDA and CDR2 SQIVND (reference sequence). The CDR3 runs to 15 residues. The CDR3 reads CASSIQGAHTGELFF. DNA of the CDR3: TGTGCCAGTAGTATTCAGGGGGCGCACACCGGGGAGCTGTTTTTT.

The rearrangement joins TRBV19 to TRBJ2-7, with D maybe TRBD2 (5 bases). Per the germline V gene, CDR1 is LNHDA and CDR2 is SQIVND (reference sequence). V was trimmed by 4 bases and J by 1 base, leaving 14 bases between them. This CDR3 has 15 residues. CDR3: CASSSYGVGSYEQYF. As DNA, the CDR3 is TGTGCCAGTAGTAGCTACGGGGTTGGTTCCTACGAGCAGTACTTC.

There are a few counts of this clonotype. The rearrangement uses TRBV7-2 and TRBJ2-1; D possibly corresponds to TRBD1 (6 bases). Germline values: CDR1 SGHTA, CDR2 FQGNSA. The CDR3 is 15 residues long. V was pared by 1 base and J by 8 bases, with 15 bases between. CDR3 residues: CASSLGGPPSYEQFF. CDR3 coding DNA: TGTGCCAGCAGCTTAGGGGGGCCACCCAGCTATGAGCAGTTCTTC.

The sample holds many counts of this clonotype. The chain couples TRBV2 to TRBJ2-7; 10 nucleotides match TRBD2. CDR3 length equals 15 residues. J gave up 2 bases and V 6 bases, and 7 bases lay outside the gene matches. Per the germline V gene, CDR1 is SNHLY and CDR2 is FYNNEI. CDR3 residues: CASSWKLAGAYEQYF. For the CDR3, the DNA is TGTGCCAGCAGCTGGAAGCTAGCGGGAGCCTACGAGCAGTACTTC.

This clonotype was seen many times. DNA of the CDR3: TGCAGCGTAGATCAGGGCGGGGAGACCCAGTACTTC. The encoded protein is CSVDQGGETQYF. This rearrangement joins TRBV29-1 to TRBJ2-5, with D tentatively TRBD1 or TRBD2 (5 bases each). The CDR3 sequence is 12 residues long. Looked up from germline, CDR1 is SQVTM and CDR2 is ANQGSEA. V shed 6 bases and J shed 5 bases, with 13 bases lying between them.

In its sample, this clonotype was seen many times. The V gene is TRBV30, the J gene TRBJ1-4; tentatively, D is TRBD1 (6 bases). The V gene's germline CDR1 is GTSNPN and CDR2 SVGIG (reference sequence). Trimming shortened V by 2 bases and J by 8 bases, and 9 bases separated the two germline ends. CDR3 length: 12 residues. The DNA of the CDR3 is TGTGCCTGGAGTCGGCAGGGGGAAAAACTGTTTTTT. Residues: CAWSRQGEKLFF.

The table lists this clonotype with a count of one. A read error may be the cause here, since a much bigger clone is one base away. V is TRBV7-2 and J is TRBJ1-1; perhaps TRBD1 as D (5 bases). The CDR3 loop spans 15 amino acids. The germline CDR1 and CDR2 sequences are SGHTA and FQGNSA. The CDR3 DNA follows: TGTGCCAGCAGCTTATCCAGGGCGCTGAACACTGGAGCTTTCTTT. Encoded protein: CASSLSRALNTGAFF.

The chain employs TRBV29-1 and TRBJ2-2; 9 bases are shared with TRBD1. The germline CDR1 and CDR2 sequences are SQVTM and ANQGSEA. The V and J ends lost 5 bases and 7 bases, in that order; junction bases with no gene match: 8. This CDR3 region has 14 residues. In DNA form, the CDR3 reads TGCAGCGTTTTGGAACAGGGGGCAGGCGGGGAGCTGTTTTTT. It encodes CSVLEQGAGGELFF.

This clonotype was recorded many times. The chain carries TRBV28 and TRBJ2-7; weak D call: TRBD2 (5 bases). Germline loops: CDR1 MDHEN, CDR2 SYDVKM. V lost 5 bases and J 0 bases, leaving 11 bases between the germline ends. The CDR3 covers 14 residues. This chain's CDR3 is CASSTGSSSYEQYF. The CDR3 DNA is TGTGCCAGCAGTACGGGGAGTTCCTCCTACGAGCAGTACTTC.

A few counts support this clonotype. J is TRBJ2-7 and V is TRBV29-1; D gene ambiguous. Germline V gene lookup returns CDR1 SQVTM and CDR2 ANQGSEA. Trimming removed 5 bases from V and 4 bases from J, with 12 bases in between. This CDR3 region has 12 residues. The CDR3 DNA reads TGCAGCGTTAAAAGGGTTCCGTACGAGCAGTACTTC. It is translated as CSVKRVPYEQYF.

At least ten counts were recorded for this clonotype. For the CDR3, the DNA is TGTGCCAGCAGCTTAGCCGCGGGGGGGGAGCAGTACTTC. Translation: CASSLAAGGEQYF. The J gene is TRBJ2-7, the V gene TRBV11-2; 9 nucleotides line up with TRBD2. The CDR3 totals 13 residues. Trimming cost V 1 base and J 7 bases; bases outside gene matches: 2. The germline V gene has CDR1 SGHAT and CDR2 FQNNGV.

The chain carries TRBV2 and TRBJ2-3; D unclear. Germline V gives CDR1 SNHLY, CDR2 FYNNEI. V dropped 6 bases and J dropped 6 bases, with 10 bases sitting between them. The CDR3 sequence is 12 residues long. The CDR3 protein is CASRTPLDTQYF. CDR3 bases: TGTGCCAGCAGGACACCTTTGGATACGCAGTATTTT.

This clonotype came up many times. The chain links TRBV7-8 to TRBJ2-6, with D hard to call. The V and J ends lost 0 bases and 2 bases respectively, with 11 bases between them. The length of the CDR3 is 17 residues. The germline CDR1 and CDR2 sequences are SGHVS and FQNEAQ. This CDR3 reads CASSLALEVPGANVLTF. The CDR3 coding sequence is TGTGCCAGCAGCTTAGCGCTAGAGGTCCCTGGGGCCAACGTCCTGACTTTC.

The chain has TRBV20-1 and TRBJ1-1; the match to TRBD1 covers 8 bases. With 4 bases clipped from V and 1 base from J, the junction kept 5 bases outside the gene matches. The CDR3 consists of 14 residues. Germline lookup yields CDR1 DFQATT and CDR2 SNEGSKA (reference sequence). The CDR3 loop reads CSATRQGRNTEAFF. CDR3 in DNA: TGCAGTGCTACCCGACAGGGGAGGAACACTGAAGCTTTCTTT.

The chain joins TRBV7-3 to TRBJ2-3; no clear D gene. V was clipped by 5 bases and J by 4 bases, with 13 bases between them. There are 14 residues in the CDR3. Germline V lookup: CDR1 SGHTA, CDR2 FQGTGA. CDR3 coding DNA: TGTGCCAGCAGCCCCTTAGGAGCCGCAGATACGCAGTATTTT. Translation: CASSPLGAADTQYF.

This clonotype occurred many times. The chain recombines TRBV6-1 with TRBJ1-4; 9 bases line up with TRBD1. The CDR3 length is 15 residues. V trimming: 4 bases; J trimming: 8 bases; junction bases outside the gene matches: 8. From germline, CDR1 is MNHNS and CDR2 SASEGT. This CDR3 reads CASSGATGGREKLFF. The CDR3 DNA follows: TGTGCCAGCAGTGGAGCGACAGGGGGTAGGGAAAAACTGTTTTTT.